This T cell receptor beta chain was captured in a study of blood T cells in healthy people across ages (dated by TCRdb to between 2015 and 2016). For the study in its entirety: Template switching captured roughly one uniquely barcoded TCR beta cDNA molecule per two T cells in model experiments. The donors were split into four age groups: young (average about 15 years), middle-aged (around 40), aged (approximately 60) and long-lived (about 82). To avoid experimental bias, donors of different ages were spread randomly across the sequencing lanes. The study measured age-related changes in TCR beta repertoire diversity using deep sequencing normalized with unique cDNA molecular identifiers. The study analyzed two additional independent replicas of 1 million unique cDNA reads from the same blood draw for two donors, one aged 18 to 30 and one aged 80 or older. The study at large found these results: Because profiling used bulk unsorted PBMCs, naive and antigen-experienced compartments could not be compared conclusively. Compared with the aged group, the long-lived group had more naive CD4+ T cells, fewer expanded clones and increased TCR diversity, a pattern suggesting age selection. Observed TCR beta diversity per million T cells fell roughly linearly with age, and a significant reduction was already apparent by age around 39. Observed TCR beta diversity correlated strongly with the percentage of naive T cells measured by flow cytometry. Donor CMV infection status was unknown, potentially confounding age-related changes in expanded clonotypes. Estimates of total diversity based on one million sequenced T cells were regarded as lower bounds and as underestimates.

Including cysteine and phenylalanine, the CDR3 has 15 amino acids. Only the CDR3 region is kept as DNA, spanning 45 bases read in frame from base 1. CDR1 and CDR2, per the germline V gene, are SGHRS and YFSETQ. Details on this clonotype: What this receptor recognizes is not known. The junction shows a germline mismatch at one end, possibly a read error.

The protocol used for the library was 5' RACE. Sequenced using an Illumina HiSeq 2500. A second about 7 to 11 cycle PCR used a sample-barcoded 5' primer and a J-beta primer mix. A unique molecular identifier was introduced onto each TCR beta cDNA molecule by a template-switch 5' adaptor carrying 12 random nucleotides. Each sample yielded at least 3 million CDR3-containing paired-end reads. All of the RNA was converted into first-strand cDNA using the Mint cDNA synthesis kit, with a TRBC-specific oligonucleotide serving as the primer. After uracil-DNA glycosylase treatment, a first 18-cycle PCR used universal primers M1SS and BC2_uni_R on all cDNA. Per the source publication's procedure: Normalization of each sample was performed by random selection of 1 million high-quality reads, each carrying a distinct molecular identifier. Reads sharing molecular identifiers were discarded rather than binned into consensus sequences. MiTCR, with a Q25 quality threshold and the strictest error-elimination algorithm, was used for CDR3 identification, clonotype clustering and error correction. Lower-bound total TCR beta diversity was estimated with a nonparametric unseen species model using Euler transformation. The raw public reads went through TCRdb reprocessing: fastp at Q25, MiXCR clone calling, in-frame beta chains kept. Under each unique CDR3 protein, matching rows form one entry showing the most common genes and DNA. Clone size and V and J calls follow TCRdb, not the original study. This sample lists about 1.1 million distinct CDR3 sequences; around two fifths were detected once. Clones ranked in the top ten supply approximately 14% of the sample.

Systemically healthy Caucasian individuals from Russia, 39 in total and aged about 6 to 95 years, were included as donors. Each donor gave 8 to 10 milliliters of peripheral blood, collected into EDTA-treated Vacutainer tubes. Ficoll-Paque density-gradient centrifugation was used to isolate PBMCs, with at least 7 million per sample. Trizol reagent was used to extract total RNA from PBMCs, with at least 5 micrograms per sample. The percentages of naive CD45RAhigh/CD27high T cells were determined by flow cytometry on a PBMC aliquot from every donor. The receptor was isolated from a man aged 18-30 years in good health. The rearrangement joined TRBV5-1 to TRBJ2-1, with 10 junctional bases fitting TRBD2. Sequenced input: blood. The CDR3 corresponds to CAGSFGPSGGPWQFF. Here is the DNA: TGCGCCGGCAGCTTCGGGCCTAGCGGGGGCCCATGGCAGTTCTTC.